This TCR beta chain appears in the sequencing data of a study of OX40 agonist ivuxolimab in advanced cancers. In the study overall: While on treatment, patients had intravenous ivuxolimab at 0.01 to 10 mg/kg every 2 weeks. Study-wide findings and caveats: Among the lowest peripheral clonal expansion occurred in 0.1-3.0 mg/kg partial responders. Compared with CD4+, CD8+ T cells on average had more expanded clones.

This clone was recorded only once. Its antigen is as yet unknown. The CDR3 contains 17 residues. The protocol was immunoSEQ multiplex PCR, while the TCRdb copy is restricted to in-frame clones and leaves out a portion. This sample has around 14,000 clones, with approximately 95% found just once. The chain carries TRBV21-1 and TRBJ2-1; TRBD2 reflects the table's D call only, with no check against the DNA. TRBV21-1 is listed as a pseudogene. The TCR originated in an adult with an advanced solid tumor such as melanoma, head and neck, liver or kidney cancer. Sequencing used CD4+ or CD8+ T cells sorted from blood, obtained in a trial of the OX40 agonist ivuxolimab. The CDR3 reads CASSSPAGGREGYEQFF. CDR3 DNA: TGTGCCAGCAGCAGTCCCGCGGGCGGGAGGGAAGGTTATGAGCAGTTCTTC.